One and the same sample provided the 21 T cell receptor beta chains below, sequenced in a study of neurological immune-mediated disorders. TCRdb ran MiXCR on the 5' RACE reads and lists one entry per CDR3 protein. This table has under 90,000 distinct CDR3 sequences, roughly 3.3% appearing once. Sequencing was performed on PBMCs. The receptors originated from a woman aged 50 to 65 with multiple sclerosis.

The rearrangement uses TRBV9 and TRBJ2-3; D gene ambiguous. This CDR3 is 15 amino acids long. The V end was cut by 0 bases, the J end by 0 bases, with 8 bases between. Germline CDR1 reads SGDLS; CDR2 reads YYNGEE. The CDR3 reads CASSVASSSTDTQYF. The CDR3 DNA reads TGTGCCAGCAGCGTAGCTTCCTCTAGCACAGATACGCAGTATTTT.

This clonotype was observed at least ten times. The rearrangement links TRBV20-1 to TRBJ2-7; D call uncertain. The CDR3 has 12 residues. V was clipped by 2 bases and J by 3 bases, with 8 bases between them. CDR1 DFQATT and CDR2 SNEGSKA come from the germline V gene (reference sequence). The CDR3 DNA reads as TGCAGTGCTAGATATAAGAACTACGAGCAGTACTTC. It encodes CSARYKNYEQYF.

This clonotype was observed many times. V usage is TRBV20-1 and J usage is TRBJ1-6; D ambiguous. Trimming removed 3 bases from V and 7 bases from J, with 13 bases in between. Looked up from germline, CDR1 is DFQATT and CDR2 is SNEGSKA (reference sequence). The CDR3 contains 14 residues. The CDR3 coding sequence is TGCAGTGCTAGGACCGGCTACGGAAATTCACCCCTCCACTTT. Its translation is CSARTGYGNSPLHF.

This clonotype was seen ten or more times. The chain carries TRBV10-2 and TRBJ2-3; no clear D gene. The CDR3 covers 13 residues. Germline V CDR1 and CDR2: WSHSY, SAAADI. The V end was cut by 4 bases, the J end by 0 bases, with 5 bases between. The CDR3 bases are TGCGCCAGCAGTGTACCCAGCACAGATACGCAGTATTTT. Translation gives CASSVPSTDTQYF.

This clonotype occurred many times. The CDR3 sequence is CSAYRGSWSYEQYF. The CDR3 DNA follows: TGCAGTGCTTACAGGGGAAGTTGGTCCTACGAGCAGTACTTC. This chain connects TRBV20-1 to TRBJ2-7; 7 bases are a match to TRBD1. CDR1 and CDR2 from the germline V gene are DFQATT and SNEGSKA (reference sequence). Trimming cost V 5 bases and J 1 base; bases outside gene matches: 8. This CDR3 spans 14 amino acids.

This clonotype was detected many times. V usage is TRBV7-2 and J usage is TRBJ1-5, with TRBD1 matching over 7 bases. CDR1 SGHTA and CDR2 FQGNSA come from the germline V gene. This CDR3 has 14 amino acids. V lost 3 bases, J lost 7 bases, and 6 bases stayed unmatched. CDR3 residues: CASSLKGGRQPQHF. The CDR3 bases are TGTGCCAGCAGCTTGAAAGGGGGCCGGCAGCCCCAGCATTTT.

This clonotype was recorded many times. This chain uses TRBV20-1 with TRBJ2-5; TRBD2 matches 10 bases. With 3 bases clipped from V and 3 bases from J, the junction kept 4 bases outside the gene matches. Germline values: CDR1 DFQATT, CDR2 SNEGSKA (reference sequence). The CDR3 runs to 14 residues. The CDR3 reads CSARLAGVEETQYF. DNA of the CDR3: TGCAGTGCTAGGCTAGCGGGGGTTGAAGAGACCCAGTACTTC.

This clonotype was observed many times. The chain joins TRBV27 to TRBJ2-7; D is unclear. V lost 0 bases to trimming and J lost 2 bases, with 11 bases between them. Germline V gene data show CDR1 as MNHEY and CDR2 as SMNVEV (reference sequence). CDR3 length: 15 residues. The CDR3: CASSLSSLYAYEQYF. CDR3 DNA sequence: TGTGCCAGCAGTTTATCAAGTCTGTATGCCTACGAGCAGTACTTC.

A remark on this clonotype: A much bigger clone sits one base away, suggesting this may be a read error. The chain joins TRBV20-1 to TRBJ1-1, with D uncertain. Looked up from germline, CDR1 is DFQATT and CDR2 is SNEGSKA (reference sequence). CDR3 length equals 13 residues. CDR3 bases: TGCAGTGATAGAGCGGCAGCTAACACTGAAGCTTTCTTT. This encodes CSDRAAANTEAFF.

The chain uses TRBV5-6 and TRBJ2-7, with a tentative D call TRBD1 (7 bases). Trimming left V 4 bases short and J 2 bases short, with 16 bases between. Germline V gene sequence: CDR1 SGHDT, CDR2 YYEEEE. There are 15 residues in the CDR3. CDR3 residues: CASSERPGGPYEQYF. CDR3 nucleotide sequence: TGTGCCAGCAGCGAGCGGCCAGGGGGGCCCTACGAGCAGTACTTC.

As concerns this clonotype: Given a much more abundant clone one base away, this may be a read error. The chain employs TRBV5-6 and TRBJ1-2, with a possible D match to TRBD1 (5 bases). The CDR3 length is 16 residues. Trimming took off 0 bases at V and 6 bases at J, with 18 bases between the two ends. CDR1 and CDR2 from the germline V gene are SGHDT and YYEEEE. The CDR3: CASSLDEGLEVHGYTF. The CDR3 coding sequence is TGTGCCAGCAGCTTGGATGAGGGGCTGGAGGTCCATGGCTACACCTTC.

This clonotype occurred many times. The rearrangement joins TRBV5-1 to TRBJ2-3; D is unresolved. Per germline, CDR1 SGHRS and CDR2 YFSETQ. The CDR3 has 12 amino acids. V shed 3 bases and J shed 6 bases, with 8 bases lying between them. The CDR3 sequence is CASSYSVDTQYF. The CDR3 DNA reads TGCGCCAGCAGCTACTCAGTGGATACGCAGTATTTT.

This clonotype was recorded many times. The CDR3 loop is CSARGSEAVNTEAFF. The DNA for the CDR3 is TGCAGTGCTAGAGGGTCCGAGGCGGTGAACACTGAAGCTTTCTTT. The genes are TRBV20-1 and TRBJ1-1; the D is unclear. The CDR3 has 15 amino acids. Germline V gene sequence: CDR1 DFQATT, CDR2 SNEGSKA (reference sequence). V was cut by 1 base and J by 0 bases, with 12 bases left in between.

This clonotype was seen at least ten times. The chain joins TRBV20-1 to TRBJ2-1, with 8 bases aligning to TRBD2. The length of the CDR3 is 15 residues. J was trimmed by 8 bases and V by 3 bases; bases with no gene match: 12. Germline CDR1 reads DFQATT; CDR2 reads SNEGSKA (reference sequence). CDR3 DNA sequence: TGCAGTGCTAGCAGGTCCGGGACTAGTCTGTATGAGCAGTTCTTC. Translation: CSASRSGTSLYEQFF.

This clonotype was counted ten times or more. The rearrangement links TRBV20-1 to TRBJ2-7; the D gene is possibly TRBD2 (6 bases). The CDR3 loop spans 13 amino acids. V was trimmed by 1 base and J by 5 bases, leaving 12 bases between them. The germline V gene encodes CDR1 DFQATT and CDR2 SNEGSKA (reference sequence). This CDR3 reads CSARVGGINEQYF. The DNA for the CDR3 is TGCAGTGCTAGAGTAGGAGGGATCAACGAGCAGTACTTC.

This clonotype has ten or more counts. V usage is TRBV5-8 and J usage is TRBJ2-1, with 10 bases that match TRBD1. Germline CDR1 SGHTS, CDR2 YDEGEE. This CDR3 is built from 16 residues. V shed 1 base, J shed 8 bases, and the junction held 9 bases outside the gene matches. CDR3 sequence: CASSLKPGQGLDEQFF. CDR3 bases: TGTGCCAGCAGCTTGAAACCGGGACAGGGGTTGGATGAGCAGTTCTTC. The full variable domain, its missing parts supplied by reference TRBV5-8 and TRBJ2-1, is EAGVTQSPTHLIKTRGQQATLRCSPISGHTSVYWYQQALGLGLQFLLWYDEGEERNRGNFPPRFSGRQFPNYSSELNVNALELEDSALYLCASSLKPGQGLDEQFFGPGTRLTVL.

This clonotype was recorded a few times. This may be a read error, as it is one base from a much larger clone. The gene calls are TRBV12-3 or TRBV12-4 and TRBJ1-2; D not resolved. Deletions cut 3 bases from V and 6 bases from J, with 5 bases between. The CDR3 extends over 11 amino acids. CDR3 coding DNA: TGTGCCAGCAGTTTGAGCAATGGCTACACCTTC. Translation gives CASSLSNGYTF.

At least ten counts were recorded for this clonotype. This chain links TRBV7-9 with TRBJ2-7, with unresolved D. The germline V gene encodes CDR1 SEHNR and CDR2 FQNEAQ (reference sequence). Trimming cost V 4 bases and J 3 bases, with 10 bases left between them. This CDR3 region has 13 residues. CDR3 DNA sequence: TGTGCCAGCAGCTCCGATGGGGACTACGAGCAGTACTTC. It codes for CASSSDGDYEQYF.

This clonotype was picked up many times. The J gene is TRBJ1-6, the V gene TRBV2, with D possibly matching TRBD1 (6 bases). The length of the CDR3 is 17 residues. V lost 6 bases and J 5 bases, leaving 20 bases between the germline ends. Germline V gene sequence: CDR1 SNHLY, CDR2 FYNNEI. The CDR3 loop reads CASSRGSLTTDNSPLHF. For the CDR3, the DNA is TGTGCCAGCAGCAGGGGATCTTTAACGACCGATAATTCACCCCTCCACTTT.

This clonotype has at least ten counts. J is TRBJ2-1 and V is TRBV5-1, with TRBD2 matching over 13 bases. This CDR3 has 15 amino acids. The germline CDR1 and CDR2 sequences are SGHRS and YFSETQ. V was pared by 0 bases and J by 8 bases, with 2 bases of the junction left unmatched. The CDR3 loop reads CASSLGLAGGHEQFF. The CDR3, as DNA: TGCGCCAGCAGCTTGGGACTAGCGGGGGGCCATGAGCAGTTCTTC.

This clonotype was picked up many times. The chain employs TRBV20-1 and TRBJ2-3; the match to TRBD2 covers 8 bases. The CDR3 totals 14 residues. Per the germline V gene, CDR1 is DFQATT and CDR2 is SNEGSKA (reference sequence). The V segment lost 3 bases and the J segment 4 bases; nucleotides outside the gene matches: 6. The CDR3 DNA follows: TGCAGTGCTAGCCGGGGGGGGGGCCCAGATACGCAGTATTTT. It codes for CSASRGGGPDTQYF.